This T cell receptor (beta chain) was sequenced during a study of early T cells in non-severe SARS-CoV-2 infection. In germline, CDR1 is MNHEY, CDR2 SVGEGT. The CDR3 extends over 13 amino acids. The germline V and J ends were trimmed by 2 bases and 2 bases, with 7 bases remaining between them. TCRdb reanalysed the 5' RACE reads using MiXCR and keeps one entry per CDR3 protein. The sample contains roughly 120,000 distinct CDR3 sequences, more than 12% of which appear only once. This TCR was sampled from an adult who was a healthcare worker with PCR-confirmed SARS-CoV-2 infection or an uninfected control (not recorded which). The material sequenced was whole blood. The J gene is TRBJ2-7, the V gene TRBV6-2 or TRBV6-3; possible D gene TRBD2, 5 bases. DNA of the CDR3: TGTGCCAGCAGTTACGCCGGGACCTACGAGCAGTACTTC. It is translated as CASSYAGTYEQYF.